This T cell receptor (beta chain) was captured in a study of shared clonotypes between healthy human individuals. The study used 83 million or so PBMCs per unsorted sample for genomic DNA. The protocol was immunoSEQ multiplex PCR, while the TCRdb copy is restricted to in-frame clones and leaves out a portion. The sample yields roughly 500,000 clones, 76% seen once. The germline V gene encodes CDR1 SGHRS and CDR2 YFSETQ. The CDR3 length is 15 residues. With 4 bases clipped from V and 8 bases from J, the junction kept 10 bases outside the gene matches. The sample was PBMCs. The clonotype originates from a woman between 40 and 50 years old in good health. Some clones in this sample may be carry-over from other donors' samples. The V gene is TRBV5-1, the J gene TRBJ2-1; 9 nucleotides line up with TRBD2. The CDR3 is CASSIQGLAFDEQFF. As DNA, the CDR3 is TGCGCCAGCAGCATACAGGGACTAGCATTTGATGAGCAGTTCTTC.